The rows below give T cell receptor beta chains drawn from one sample of a study of metastatic and nonmetastatic thyroid tumors. Via MiXCR, TCRdb re-called the PCR reads. This table has about 23,000 clones, approximately 30% appearing once. Sequencing was carried out using tumor tissue. The source is a female donor with papillary thyroid cancer or a benign thyroid nodule (not recorded which). Some clones in this sample may be carry-over from other donors' samples. Both conserved end residues are part of each CDR3. D genes are given only for firm matches. Clone sizes are given selectively: once, few, many, or a class where the clone is expanded.

cdr3_aa: CASIGQSYNYVYTF
cdr3_nt: TGTGCCAGCATCGGACAGTCTTACAACTATGTCTACACCTTC
d_call: .
clone_size: .
v_call: TRBV12-3/TRBV12-4
j_call: TRBJ1-2

cdr3_aa: CATGEAGLSDTQYF
cdr3_nt: TGTGCCACCGGGGAAGCGGGATTGTCAGATACGCAGTATTTT
d_call: TRBD2
clone_size: .
v_call: TRBV24-1
j_call: TRBJ2-3

cdr3_aa: CASSENGLNYGYTF
cdr3_nt: TGTGCCAGCAGTGAGAACGGCTTAAACTATGGCTACACCTTC
d_call: .
clone_size: medium-sized
v_call: TRBV2
j_call: TRBJ1-2

cdr3_aa: CASSPSGRGTGELFF
cdr3_nt: TGTGCCAGCAGCCCTAGCGGGCGAGGGACCGGGGAGCTGTTTTTT
d_call: TRBD2
clone_size: few
v_call: TRBV7-2
j_call: TRBJ2-2

cdr3_aa: CASSQGAHSPLHF
cdr3_nt: TGTGCCAGCAGCCAAGGAGCCCATTCACCCCTCCACTTT
d_call: .
clone_size: many
v_call: TRBV3-1
j_call: TRBJ1-6

cdr3_aa: CASSPIGQNTESFF
cdr3_nt: TGTGCCAGCAGCCCGATCGGTCAGAACACTGAATCTTTCTTT
d_call: .
clone_size: .
v_call: TRBV9
j_call: TRBJ1-1

cdr3_aa: CAWSVWGQQGQPQHF
cdr3_nt: TGTGCCTGGAGTGTTTGGGGCCAGCAGGGTCAGCCCCAGCATTTT
d_call: .
clone_size: .
v_call: TRBV30
j_call: TRBJ1-5

cdr3_aa: CSARVASVDSYEQYF
cdr3_nt: TGCAGTGCTAGAGTGGCTAGCGTGGACTCCTACGAGCAGTACTTC
d_call: .
clone_size: .
v_call: TRBV20-1
j_call: TRBJ2-7

cdr3_aa: CASSFIQGLEAFF
cdr3_nt: TGTGCCAGCAGCTTCATACAGGGGCTAGAAGCTTTCTTT
d_call: TRBD1
clone_size: many
v_call: TRBV5-6
j_call: TRBJ1-1

cdr3_aa: CVSSRTGRVNYGYTF
cdr3_nt: TGTGTCAGCAGTAGGACAGGGCGGGTGAACTATGGCTACACCTTC
d_call: TRBD1
clone_size: few
v_call: TRBV28
j_call: TRBJ1-2

cdr3_aa: CAWTESPLRDYGYTF
cdr3_nt: TGTGCCTGGACAGAGAGCCCCTTAAGGGACTATGGCTACACCTTC
d_call: .
clone_size: .
v_call: TRBV30
j_call: TRBJ1-2

cdr3_aa: CSARDKDSPLHF
cdr3_nt: TGCAGTGCGAGGGACAAGGATTCACCCCTCCACTTT
d_call: .
clone_size: many
v_call: TRBV20-1
j_call: TRBJ1-6

cdr3_aa: CASTLNPFSPLHF
cdr3_nt: TGTGCCAGCACCTTAAATCCCTTTTCACCCCTCCACTTT
d_call: .
clone_size: many
v_call: TRBV7-2
j_call: TRBJ1-6

cdr3_aa: CASTWTIGLETQYF
cdr3_nt: TGTGCCAGTACCTGGACTATCGGTTTAGAGACCCAGTACTTC
d_call: .
clone_size: .
v_call: TRBV7-2
j_call: TRBJ2-5

cdr3_aa: CASSPRQGSQGTQYF
cdr3_nt: TGTGCCAGCTCTCCCCGACAGGGAAGTCAAGGTACGCAGTATTTT
d_call: TRBD1
clone_size: many
v_call: TRBV18
j_call: TRBJ2-3

cdr3_aa: CASSLQGNGYTF
cdr3_nt: TGTGCCAGCAGCTTACAGGGAAACGGCTACACCTTC
d_call: .
clone_size: many
v_call: TRBV7-2
j_call: TRBJ1-2

cdr3_aa: CASSSHRDRGYNEQFF
cdr3_nt: TGTGCCAGCAGCTCCCACCGGGACAGGGGGTACAATGAGCAGTTCTTC
d_call: TRBD1
clone_size: .
v_call: TRBV11-2
j_call: TRBJ2-1

cdr3_aa: CASSYDRGRTGELFF
cdr3_nt: TGTGCCAGCAGTTACGATAGGGGCCGGACCGGGGAGCTGTTTTTT
d_call: .
clone_size: many
v_call: TRBV6-5
j_call: TRBJ2-2

cdr3_aa: CSARERETKKLFF
cdr3_nt: TGCAGTGCTAGAGAGAGGGAGACTAAAAAACTGTTTTTT
d_call: .
clone_size: .
v_call: TRBV20-1
j_call: TRBJ1-4

cdr3_aa: CSARDWGGPHQSGNTIYF
cdr3_nt: TGCAGTGCTAGAGACTGGGGAGGACCCCATCAGTCTGGAAACACCATATATTTT
d_call: .
clone_size: medium-sized
v_call: TRBV20-1
j_call: TRBJ1-3

cdr3_aa: CASSVEGQASYEQYF
cdr3_nt: TGTGCCAGCAGCGTAGAAGGACAGGCCAGCTACGAGCAGTACTTC
d_call: TRBD1
clone_size: many
v_call: TRBV9
j_call: TRBJ2-7

cdr3_aa: CASSLGLAGEQYF
cdr3_nt: TGTGCCAGCAGCTTGGGACTAGCAGGCGAGCAGTACTTC
d_call: TRBD2
clone_size: many
v_call: TRBV7-8
j_call: TRBJ2-7

cdr3_aa: CASSQEGTSLEPQYF
cdr3_nt: TGCGCCAGCAGCCAAGAGGGTACTAGCTTAGAGCCCCAGTACTTC
d_call: .
clone_size: .
v_call: TRBV4-1
j_call: TRBJ2-5

cdr3_aa: CASSSVNTGELFF
cdr3_nt: TGTGCCAGCAGCTCAGTGAACACCGGGGAGCTGTTTTTT
d_call: .
clone_size: many
v_call: TRBV7-9
j_call: TRBJ2-2

cdr3_aa: CASRKSSGANVLTF
cdr3_nt: TGTGCCAGCAGGAAGAGCTCTGGGGCCAACGTCCTGACTTTC
d_call: .
clone_size: many
v_call: TRBV5-8
j_call: TRBJ2-6

cdr3_aa: CASGSFSYEQYF
cdr3_nt: TGTGCCAGTGGATCCTTCTCCTACGAGCAGTACTTC
d_call: .
clone_size: .
v_call: TRBV6-1
j_call: TRBJ2-7

cdr3_aa: CASRVGVAGVTGEMFF
cdr3_nt: TGTGCCAGCAGAGTAGGTGTAGCGGGTGTCACCGGGGAGATGTTTTTT
d_call: TRBD2
clone_size: .
v_call: TRBV11-2
j_call: TRBJ2-2

cdr3_aa: CASSAGTSGGIYEQYF
cdr3_nt: TGTGCCAGCAGTGCCGGGACTAGCGGGGGGATTTACGAGCAGTACTTC
d_call: TRBD2
clone_size: medium-sized
v_call: TRBV6-1
j_call: TRBJ2-7